The 6 T cell receptor beta chains in this list originate from one sample, sequenced in a study of T cell repertoires in cytomegalovirus infection. MiXCR, applied by TCRdb to the reads, yields one record per CDR3 protein. The table includes approximately 990,000 distinct CDR3 sequences, 25% to 40% detected once. These receptors have no identified antigens. The sample here was cultured CD8+ T cells from PBMCs, taken from culture after CMV antigen stimulation. The receptors derive from a human donor in good health (CMV status not recorded). Some clones in this sample may be carry-over from other donors' samples.

In its sample, this clonotype was seen a few times. The chain has TRBV12-3 or TRBV12-4 and TRBJ2-3; D is perhaps TRBD2 (6 bases). The V and J ends lost 2 bases and 0 bases respectively, with 9 bases between them. The CDR3 spans 15 residues. This CDR3 reads CASSLILASTDTQYF. The CDR3 region has the DNA TGTGCCAGCAGTTTAATCCTAGCGAGCACAGATACGCAGTATTTT.

This chain joins TRBV12-3 or TRBV12-4 and TRBJ1-3; a possible D gene is TRBD1 (6 bases). This CDR3 has 11 amino acids. Trimming shortened V by 5 bases and J by 15 bases, and 14 bases separated the two germline ends. CDR3 residues: CASSPLGDTYF. CDR3 coding DNA: TGTGCCAGCAGTCCCCTTGGGGACACATATTTT.

The chain has TRBV6-6 and TRBJ1-4, with D perhaps matching TRBD1 (6 bases). Trimming stripped 0 bases from V and 6 bases from J, with 14 bases between. The CDR3 is 16 residues long. Germline V gives CDR1 MNHNY, CDR2 SVGAGI (reference sequence). The CDR3 DNA follows: TGTGCCAGCAGTTACTCCCACCGGGACATAGATGAAAAACTGTTTTTT. Protein: CASSYSHRDIDEKLFF.

The gene calls are TRBV10-2 and TRBJ1-2; 8 bases fit TRBD1. This CDR3 has 14 amino acids. Germline CDR1 and CDR2: WSHSY and SAAADI. V lost 2 bases to trimming and J lost 8 bases; unmatched junction nucleotides: 7. This chain's CDR3 is CASSEQGTGEGYTF. As DNA, the CDR3 is TGCGCCAGCAGTGAGCAAGGGACAGGAGAAGGCTACACCTTC.

This clonotype was counted many times. The chain uses TRBV12-3 or TRBV12-4 and TRBJ2-7, with 11 bases that match TRBD2. After removal of 4 bases from V and 6 bases from J, the junction contained 5 bases not matched to a gene. The CDR3 totals 14 residues. DNA for the CDR3: TGTGCCAGCAGTTCCCTAGCGGGGGGAAGCGAGCAGTACTTC. This gives the protein CASSSLAGGSEQYF.

The chain uses TRBV19 and TRBJ2-1; 8 positions match TRBD1. CDR1 is LNHDA and CDR2 is SQIVND in the germline V gene (reference sequence). Germline trimming cut 5 bases from V and 10 bases from J; bases unmatched to any gene: 19. CDR3 length equals 17 residues. In DNA form, the CDR3 reads TGTGCCAGTAGTGTGGACGCCGGGACAGGTCTGGGGGTGGAGCAGTTCTTC. The encoded protein is CASSVDAGTGLGVEQFF.